What follows are 22 T cell receptor beta chains derived from one specimen sequenced in a study of T cell changes during pregnancy in multiple sclerosis. Repertoires were generated with immunoSEQ multiplex PCR, while TCRdb's copy carries only in-frame clones and drops some. The sample carries 40,000 or so clones, 90% recorded once. Specimen: CD8+ T cells from peripheral blood mononuclear cells, collected in the first trimester of pregnancy. The source of these receptors is a female donor with multiple sclerosis, enrolled in a pregnancy study.

The gene calls are TRBV28 and TRBJ1-5; TRBD1 matches 9 bases. V shed 6 bases and J 3 bases; nucleotides not matched to a gene: 6. Germline V gene lookup returns CDR1 MDHEN and CDR2 SYDVKM. This CDR3 is 15 amino acids long. For the CDR3, the DNA is TGTGCCAGCAGCCACCGACAGGGGGTCAATCAGCCCCAGCATTTT. Protein product: CASSHRQGVNQPQHF.

The V and J genes are TRBV7-9 and TRBJ2-1, with 8 bases lining up with TRBD1. The V and J ends lost 6 bases and 7 bases, in that order; junction bases with no gene match: 5. Germline lookup yields CDR1 SEHNR and CDR2 FQNEAQ (reference sequence). The CDR3 is made up of 13 amino acids. This CDR3 reads CASRKTGENEQFF. CDR3 nucleotides: TGTGCCAGCAGAAAGACAGGGGAGAATGAGCAGTTCTTC. Combining the CDR3 with reference TRBV7-9 and TRBJ2-1 gives the whole variable domain DTGVSQNPRHKITKRGQNVTFRCDPISEHNRLYWYRQTLGQGPEFLTYFQNEAQLEKSRLLSDRFSAERPKGSFSTLEIQRTEQGDSAMYLCASRKTGENEQFFGPGTRLTVL.

This chain connects TRBV6-6 to TRBJ2-7, with D possibly being TRBD1 (5 bases). Germline V CDR1 and CDR2: MNHNY, SVGAGI (reference sequence). This CDR3 has 14 residues. V was clipped by 5 bases and J by 6 bases, with 17 bases between them. DNA of the CDR3: TGTGCCAGCAGTACATGGGGCCAGGGCGGCGAGCAGTACTTC. This encodes CASSTWGQGGEQYF.

This clone came up a few times. The chain links TRBV5-1 to TRBJ1-5; D uncertain. The CDR3 is made up of 13 amino acids. V lost 4 bases to trimming and J lost 7 bases, with 12 bases between them. Per germline, CDR1 SGHRS and CDR2 YFSETQ. The CDR3 sequence is CASSVLAGQPQHF. The CDR3 nucleotides are TGCGCCAGCAGCGTCCTTGCAGGCCAGCCCCAGCATTTT.

The chain links TRBV13 to TRBJ1-3; 7 nucleotides line up with TRBD1. V dropped 5 bases and J dropped 0; count of bases not matched to a gene: 7. The CDR3 is 16 amino acids. The germline V gene encodes CDR1 PRHDT and CDR2 FYEKMQ (reference sequence). For the CDR3, the DNA is TGTGCCAGCAGCCCAGGGACAGTCCTCTCTGGAAACACCATATATTTT. Protein sequence: CASSPGTVLSGNTIYF.

The gene calls are TRBV7-9 and TRBJ2-7; TRBD1 matches 8 bases. Per germline, CDR1 SEHNR and CDR2 FQNEAQ (reference sequence). Unmatched junction bases numbered 5, after V lost 4 bases and J lost 3 bases. The CDR3 runs to 14 residues. CDR3 in amino acids: CASSSRDRNYEQYF. The CDR3 bases are TGTGCCAGCAGCTCCCGGGACAGGAACTACGAGCAGTACTTC.

This chain uses TRBV7-2 with TRBJ1-4; D is undetermined. V was cut by 10 bases and J by 5 bases, with 14 bases left in between. CDR3 length: 13 residues. Looked up from germline, CDR1 is SGHTA and CDR2 is FQGNSA. Written as DNA, the CDR3 is TGTGCCACCCGGGAACAGAGCAATGAAAAACTGTTTTTT. The encoded protein is CATREQSNEKLFF.

This sequence joins TRBV29-1 and TRBJ1-1; D is unresolved. CDR3 length: 11 amino acids. Germline CDR1 SQVTM, CDR2 ANQGSEA. Trimming took off 6 bases at V and 7 bases at J, with 12 bases between the two ends. The CDR3 spells CSVTSDGEAFF. The CDR3 coding sequence is TGCAGCGTAACGAGCGACGGTGAAGCTTTCTTT.

This chain links TRBV9 with TRBJ1-2; 9 positions agree with TRBD1. This CDR3 has 15 amino acids. V lost 3 bases and J lost 7; bases outside the gene matches: 10. CDR1 is SGDLS and CDR2 is YYNGEE in the germline V gene. The DNA of the CDR3 is TGTGCCAGCAGCGCAACGGGACAGGGTTCTCGTGGCTACACCTTC. Its protein is CASSATGQGSRGYTF.

The gene calls are TRBV13 and TRBJ2-7; D is unclear. Germline V gene data show CDR1 as PRHDT and CDR2 as FYEKMQ (reference sequence). CDR3 length: 16 residues. V lost 5 bases and J 6 bases, leaving 23 bases between the germline ends. The CDR3 region is CASSPTPDPQLSEQYF. In DNA form, the CDR3 reads TGTGCCAGCAGCCCGACTCCCGACCCACAACTTTCCGAGCAGTACTTC. Complete variable domain (other parts from reference TRBV13 and TRBJ2-7): AAGVIQSPRHLIKEKRETATLKCYPIPRHDTVYWYQQGPGQDPQFLISFYEKMQSDKGSIPDRFSAQQFSDYHSELNMSSLELGDSALYFCASSPTPDPQLSEQYFGPGTRLTVT.

This chain uses TRBV4-3 with TRBJ1-2; unclear D gene. This CDR3 is built from 15 residues. Trimming stripped 1 base from V and 3 bases from J, with 12 bases between. In germline, CDR1 is LGHNA, CDR2 YSLEER. The CDR3 reads CASSQGQSSHYGYTF. DNA of the CDR3: TGCGCCAGCAGCCAAGGGCAGTCGTCCCACTATGGCTACACCTTC.

The chain recombines TRBV19 with TRBJ2-7; possible D gene TRBD2, 5 bases. The CDR3 runs 11 residues. V was trimmed by 7 bases and J by 6 bases, leaving 10 bases between them. Looked up from germline, CDR1 is LNHDA and CDR2 is SQIVND (reference sequence). CDR3 residues: CASTAAGEQYF. The CDR3, as DNA: TGTGCCAGTACGGCGGCGGGCGAGCAGTACTTC.

The V call is TRBV4-3, the J call TRBJ2-5, with TRBD1 matching 8 bases. Losses at the gene ends were 4 bases for V and 3 bases for J; bases not matched to a gene: 10. Germline V CDR1 and CDR2: LGHNA, YSLEER. The CDR3 runs to 16 residues. The CDR3 DNA follows: TGCGCCAGCAGCCCTCCAGGGCTGGACAGGGAAGAGACCCAGTACTTC. As protein: CASSPPGLDREETQYF.

The J gene is TRBJ2-3, the V gene TRBV6-4, with TRBD2 matching 8 bases. Germline CDR1 is MRHNA and CDR2 is SNTAGT. The CDR3 length is 15 residues. V lost 2 bases, J lost 0 bases, and 1 base stayed unmatched. This CDR3 is CASSDVAGSTDTQYF. CDR3 DNA: TGTGCCAGCAGTGACGTAGCGGGGAGCACAGATACGCAGTATTTT.

Regarding this clone: Relative to the germline gene, one junction end is altered; a read error may explain this. The chain couples TRBV5-1 to TRBJ2-5; 9 positions agree with TRBD2. Germline V gene lookup returns CDR1 SGHRS and CDR2 YFSETQ. This CDR3 comprises 15 residues. In DNA form, the CDR3 reads TGCACCAGCAGCTTCGCGGGGGGGCCCGGGGAGACCCAGTACTTC. Encoded protein: CTSSFAGGPGETQYF.

The chain recombines TRBV4-3 with TRBJ2-3, with 10 nucleotides matching TRBD2. Trimming cost V 4 bases and J 4 bases; bases outside gene matches: 5. The germline gives CDR1 LGHNA, CDR2 YSLEER. There are 15 residues in the CDR3. CDR3 amino acids: CASSPERGGADTQYF. In nucleotides, the CDR3 is TGCGCCAGCAGCCCCGAGCGGGGGGGTGCAGATACGCAGTATTTT.

The chain's CDR3 is CASNLGQGSPEAFF. CDR3 bases: TGCGCCAGCAATTTGGGACAGGGAAGTCCTGAAGCTTTCTTT. This chain uses TRBV5-1 with TRBJ1-1; 9 nucleotides align to TRBD1. This CDR3 is 14 amino acids long. V was clipped by 6 bases and J by 6 bases; unmatched bases: 9. Germline values: CDR1 SGHRS, CDR2 YFSETQ. Combining the CDR3 with reference TRBV5-1 and TRBJ1-1 gives the whole variable domain KAGVTQTPRYLIKTRGQQVTLSCSPISGHRSVSWYQQTPGQGLQFLFEYFSETQRNKGNFPGRFSGRQFSNSRSEMNVSTLELGDSALYLCASNLGQGSPEAFFGQGTRLTVV.

The CDR3 is CASSTQGRANYGYTF. The CDR3 DNA sequence: TGTGCCAGCAGCACACAGGGGCGCGCTAACTATGGCTACACCTTC. The chain joins TRBV27 to TRBJ1-2, with 7 bases that match TRBD1. Germline CDR1 MNHEY, CDR2 SMNVEV (reference sequence). The V and J ends lost 6 bases and 0 bases, in that order; junction bases with no gene match: 7. This CDR3 spans 15 amino acids.

The CDR3 here is CASSHGQYSNQPQHF. The CDR3 DNA reads as TGTGCCAGCAGCCATGGACAGTATAGCAATCAGCCCCAGCATTTT. The chain employs TRBV25-1 and TRBJ1-5, with D maybe TRBD1 (6 bases). The CDR3 runs 15 residues. V was pared by 6 bases and J by 0 bases, with 12 bases between. Germline V lookup: CDR1 MGHDK, CDR2 SYGVNS.

The table lists this clone with a count of one. The V call is TRBV28, the J call TRBJ1-1; D is perhaps TRBD1 (6 bases). The CDR3 sequence is 12 residues long. Germline CDR1 reads MDHEN; CDR2 reads SYDVKM. The V gene lost 2 bases and the J gene lost 8 bases, with 9 bases spanning the gap. CDR3 bases: TGTGCCAGCAGTTTAGTAAGGGGGGAAGCTTTCTTT. It translates to CASSLVRGEAFF.

This chain links TRBV11-3 with TRBJ1-1; 10 nucleotides agree with TRBD1. With 5 bases clipped from V and 4 bases from J, the junction kept 7 bases outside the gene matches. CDR1 and CDR2 (germline): SGHNT, YENEEA. The CDR3 length is 15 residues. CDR3 protein: CASSMGQGLSTEAFF. CDR3 bases: TGTGCCAGCAGCATGGGACAGGGGCTAAGCACTGAAGCTTTCTTT.

The V and J genes are TRBV29-1 and TRBJ2-7; D not certain. Deletions cut 2 bases from V and 0 bases from J, with 5 bases between. Looked up from germline, CDR1 is SQVTM and CDR2 is ANQGSEA. The CDR3 runs 12 residues. CDR3 DNA sequence: TGCAGCGTTGAACTCTCCTCCTACGAGCAGTACTTC. Its translation is CSVELSSYEQYF.